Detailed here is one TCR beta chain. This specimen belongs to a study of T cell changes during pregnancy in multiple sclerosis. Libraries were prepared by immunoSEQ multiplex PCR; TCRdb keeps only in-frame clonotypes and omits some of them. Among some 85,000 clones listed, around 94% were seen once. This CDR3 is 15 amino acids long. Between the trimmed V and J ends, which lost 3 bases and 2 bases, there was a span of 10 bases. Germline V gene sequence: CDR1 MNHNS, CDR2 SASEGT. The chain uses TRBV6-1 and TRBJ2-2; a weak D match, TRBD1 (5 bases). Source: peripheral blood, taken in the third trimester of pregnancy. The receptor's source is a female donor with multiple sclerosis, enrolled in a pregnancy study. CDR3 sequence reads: CASSDWTRNTGELFF. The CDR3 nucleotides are TGTGCCAGCAGTGATTGGACACGAAACACCGGGGAGCTGTTTTTT.